The clone carrying this T cell receptor (beta chain) was seen a handful of times. Its specificity is unknown. This record comes from a study of T cells in Graves' hyperthyroidism and ophthalmopathy. There were TCR beta CDR3 regions amplified from RNA transcripts. HTBI primers were used for first-round RT-PCR of the TCR CDR3. TCRdb redid the calling of the multiplex PCR reads with MiXCR, one entry per CDR3 protein. The table includes around 700,000 distinct CDR3 sequences, around 20% detected once. General observations from the study: Blood also held most thyroid clonotypes expanded beyond 0.001.

V was trimmed by 2 bases and J by 7 bases, leaving 17 bases between them. The CDR3 totals 16 residues. Germline V gives CDR1 LNHNV, CDR2 YYDKDF (reference sequence). Newly diagnosed hyperthyroidism patients aged 18 to 65 years had disease lasting under 2 months. Those patients with uncontrolled infection, other autoimmune disease, pregnancy or lactation were excluded. Specimen: blood. This clonotype was sampled from a woman in her forties or fifties with Graves' hyperthyroidism that later progressed to Graves' ophthalmopathy. This chain uses TRBV15 with TRBJ2-2; D is perhaps TRBD2 (5 bases). Written as DNA, the CDR3 is TGTGCCACCAGCAGACGCGGGTCCTTGGGGAGCGGGGAGCTGTTTTTT. This sequence encodes CATSRRGSLGSGELFF.